A single sample gave rise to the 32 T cell receptor beta chains below, sequenced in a study of T cell responses to AZD1222 COVID-19 vaccine. Measured with immunoSEQ multiplex PCR; TCRdb has only the in-frame clones, and not every one. The sample lists about 150,000 clones; roughly 92% were seen once. Specimen: peripheral blood, collected on day 0 of AZD1222 vaccination. These receptors came from an adult in good health.

This chain links TRBV16 with TRBJ2-1, with 8 bases that match TRBD2. This CDR3 spans 17 amino acids. Germline V lookup: CDR1 KGHSY, CDR2 FQNENV. Germline trimming cut 4 bases from V and 4 bases from J; bases unmatched to any gene: 12. The CDR3 coding sequence is TGTGCCAGCAGCCCCCTAAGCACGGGGGGGCTGTACAATGAGCAGTTCTTC. Its protein product is CASSPLSTGGLYNEQFF.

This chain uses TRBV30 with TRBJ1-5, with 7 bases matching TRBD1. The trim removed 2 bases at V and 10 bases at J, leaving 5 bases unmatched. The germline V gene has CDR1 GTSNPN and CDR2 SVGIG (reference sequence). CDR3 length equals 12 residues. CDR3: CAWSKQGSPQHF. The CDR3 bases are TGTGCCTGGAGTAAACAGGGGTCCCCCCAGCATTTT.

The chain has TRBV2 and TRBJ2-7; 10 bases are a match to TRBD2. Germline V gene data show CDR1 as SNHLY and CDR2 as FYNNEI. V lost 3 bases to trimming and J lost 3 bases; unmatched junction nucleotides: 2. This CDR3 has 14 residues. CDR3 in DNA: TGTGCCAGCAGTGATCCTAGCGGGAGCTACGAGCAGTACTTC. Its protein product is CASSDPSGSYEQYF.

The chain carries TRBV29-1 and TRBJ2-7; either TRBD1 or TRBD2 may fit D (5 bases each). V lost 7 bases and J 3 bases, leaving 16 bases between the germline ends. The germline gives CDR1 SQVTM, CDR2 ANQGSEA. CDR3 length: 13 residues. In DNA form, the CDR3 reads TGCAGCGCGGGGCAGCTCGATGGCTACGAGCAGTACTTC. Amino acids: CSAGQLDGYEQYF.

The V and J genes are TRBV6-5 and TRBJ2-7; TRBD1 or TRBD2 may be the D gene (6 bases each). Germline-derived CDR1 and CDR2 are MNHEY and SVGAGI. The CDR3 extends over 15 amino acids. V was pared by 4 bases and J by 7 bases, with 20 bases between. CDR3 coding DNA: TGTGCCAGCAGTTCGGCCGGGACACATGGGAGGGAGCAGTACTTC. Its protein product is CASSSAGTHGREQYF.

The J gene is TRBJ1-2, the V gene TRBV11-1; maybe TRBD1 (6 bases). V was cut by 5 bases and J by 4 bases, with 20 bases left in between. Germline CDR1 is SGHAT and CDR2 is FQDESV (reference sequence). The CDR3 spans 16 residues. The CDR3 is CASSLSAGGAFYGYTF. CDR3 in DNA: TGTGCCAGCAGCCTCTCGGCTGGGGGGGCATTCTATGGCTACACCTTC.

The V call is TRBV5-1, the J call TRBJ2-2; 9 bases map to TRBD1. From germline, CDR1 is SGHRS and CDR2 YFSETQ. V was pared by 1 base and J by 4 bases, with 2 bases of the junction left unmatched. CDR3 length: 15 amino acids. The CDR3 sequence is CASSLKQGATGELFF. The DNA for the CDR3 is TGCGCCAGCAGCTTGAAACAGGGGGCCACCGGGGAGCTGTTTTTT.

This rearrangement joins TRBV7-2 to TRBJ2-2, with D perhaps TRBD1 (6 bases). This CDR3 spans 16 amino acids. The V end was cut by 1 base, the J end by 5 bases, with 14 bases between. Germline assignment: CDR1 SGHTA and CDR2 FQGNSA. CDR3 residues: CASSLEGQRGTGELFF. DNA for the CDR3: TGTGCCAGCAGCTTAGAGGGACAAAGAGGGACCGGGGAGCTGTTTTTT.

The chain combines TRBV5-1 with TRBJ2-7; D might be TRBD1 (5 bases). Germline assignment: CDR1 SGHRS and CDR2 YFSETQ. Trimming removed 0 bases from V and 0 bases from J, with 10 bases in between. The CDR3 has 15 amino acids. CDR3 bases: TGCGCCAGCAGCTTGGGGACAAGCAGCTCCTACGAGCAGTACTTC. It yields the protein CASSLGTSSSYEQYF.

V and J are TRBV14 and TRBJ1-6, with no clear D. The V and J ends lost 4 bases and 9 bases respectively, with 13 bases between them. Germline V gene lookup returns CDR1 SGHDN and CDR2 FVKESK. The CDR3 contains 14 residues. CDR3 sequence reads: CASSPLRLGSPLHF. DNA for the CDR3: TGTGCCAGCAGCCCCTTGCGATTGGGTTCACCCCTCCACTTT.

V usage is TRBV5-1 and J usage is TRBJ1-6, with 7 bases lining up with TRBD1. With V trimmed by 2 bases and J by 7 bases, 9 bases remained unmatched. The V gene's germline CDR1 is SGHRS and CDR2 YFSETQ. The CDR3 covers 16 residues. The CDR3 protein is CASSFATGVGNSPLHF. The CDR3 DNA reads TGCGCCAGCAGCTTCGCTACAGGGGTTGGGAATTCACCCCTCCACTTT.

CDR3 sequence: CASSSPNQPQHF. In nucleotides, the CDR3 is TGTGCCAGCAGCTCCCCCAATCAGCCCCAGCATTTT. The chain employs TRBV7-2 and TRBJ1-5; no clear D. Germline CDR1 is SGHTA and CDR2 is FQGNSA. Trimming removed 4 bases from V and 3 bases from J, with 4 bases in between. The CDR3 is 12 amino acids.

The chain couples TRBV7-9 to TRBJ2-7; the D gene could be TRBD1 or TRBD2 (5 bases each). CDR3 length: 16 amino acids. Trimming shortened V by 3 bases and J by 1 base, and 16 bases separated the two germline ends. Germline V CDR1 and CDR2: SEHNR, FQNEAQ (reference sequence). CDR3 protein: CASSFLRDGGSYEQYF. The CDR3 nucleotides are TGTGCCAGCAGCTTCCTACGGGACGGCGGATCCTACGAGCAGTACTTC.

The chain carries TRBV5-4 and TRBJ2-1; TRBD2 is a possible D gene (6 bases). Trimming stripped 1 base from V and 6 bases from J, with 17 bases between. Germline V gene lookup returns CDR1 SGHNT and CDR2 YYREEE (reference sequence). There are 16 residues in the CDR3. The CDR3 DNA reads TGTGCCAGCAGCTTGATTGGGGGAGGAATGGGCAATGAGCAGTTCTTC. It encodes CASSLIGGGMGNEQFF.

The chain carries TRBV6-5 and TRBJ1-5; maybe TRBD1 (5 bases). With 7 bases removed from V and 15 bases from J, the gap between germline ends came to 19 bases. CDR1 is MNHEY and CDR2 is SVGAGI in the germline V gene. The CDR3 is 12 amino acids. CDR3 sequence: CASTFGGQGSHF. The DNA for the CDR3 is TGTGCCAGCACCTTCGGGGGTCAGGGCTCGCATTTT.

The chain carries TRBV7-8 and TRBJ2-2; TRBD2 matches at 7 bases. Looked up from germline, CDR1 is SGHVS and CDR2 is FQNEAQ. The junction had 9 bases not matched to a gene; V was cut back by 6 bases and J by 5 bases. The length of the CDR3 is 15 residues. Here the CDR3 reads CASRVSGQGTGELFF. CDR3 bases: TGTGCCAGCAGGGTTAGCGGGCAAGGGACCGGGGAGCTGTTTTTT.

The V gene is TRBV30, the J gene TRBJ1-2; D is perhaps TRBD1 (5 bases). The CDR3 spans 11 residues. Germline V gene lookup returns CDR1 GTSNPN and CDR2 SVGIG (reference sequence). V gave up 2 bases and J gave up 7 bases, with 8 bases separating them. CDR3 bases: TGTGCCTGGAGTAGGGGTTCTGGCTACACCTTC. This translates into CAWSRGSGYTF.

The chain couples TRBV28 to TRBJ1-2, with 9 bases aligning to TRBD1. Germline loops: CDR1 MDHEN, CDR2 SYDVKM. The CDR3 contains 16 residues. V shed 5 bases and J 1 base; nucleotides not matched to a gene: 8. CDR3 amino acids: CASSPRQGGINYGYTF. CDR3 in DNA: TGTGCCAGCAGTCCGAGACAGGGGGGGATTAACTATGGCTACACCTTC.

The V gene is TRBV3-1 (or the pseudogene TRBV3-2), the J gene TRBJ1-1, with D uncertain. The V end lost 4 bases, the J end lost 5 bases, and 11 bases lay between the germline ends. Per the germline V gene, CDR1 is LGHDT and CDR2 is YNNKEL (reference sequence). The CDR3 is 13 amino acids. The CDR3 protein is CASSLTTGTEAFF. In nucleotides, the CDR3 is TGTGCCAGCAGCCTAACAACGGGAACTGAAGCTTTCTTT.

This clone showed up just once. The CDR3 spells CASSIRTSGSTSEQFF. The CDR3 DNA follows: TGTGCCAGTAGTATCCGGACTAGCGGGAGTACCAGTGAGCAGTTCTTC. The chain links TRBV19 to TRBJ2-1; TRBD2 matches 13 bases. The junction had 8 bases not matched to a gene; V was cut back by 3 bases and J by 9 bases. CDR1 LNHDA and CDR2 SQIVND come from the germline V gene (reference sequence). This CDR3 has 16 amino acids.

The chain carries TRBV19 and TRBJ1-1, with 8 bases that match TRBD1. The V and J ends lost 6 bases and 6 bases, in that order; junction bases with no gene match: 21. The CDR3 totals 18 residues. CDR1 LNHDA and CDR2 SQIVND come from the germline V gene (reference sequence). The CDR3 sequence: CASRSTGTGPLGSAEAFF. The DNA for the CDR3 is TGTGCCAGTAGATCTACCGGGACAGGCCCATTAGGGAGCGCTGAAGCTTTCTTT.

The rearrangement joins TRBV2 to TRBJ2-7; perhaps TRBD2 as D (5 bases). V was shortened by 5 bases and J by 0 bases, with 14 bases between the two germline ends. CDR1 SNHLY and CDR2 FYNNEI come from the germline V gene. The length of the CDR3 is 15 residues. CDR3 sequence reads: CASSLRRAVSYEQYF. The CDR3 nucleotides read TGTGCCAGCAGTCTCCGGCGGGCTGTCTCCTACGAGCAGTACTTC.

The chain employs TRBV7-9 and TRBJ1-2; the match to TRBD1 covers 8 bases. This CDR3 has 14 amino acids. The V and J ends lost 4 bases and 4 bases, in that order; junction bases with no gene match: 5. Germline V gene lookup returns CDR1 SEHNR and CDR2 FQNEAQ (reference sequence). In DNA form, the CDR3 reads TGTGCCAGCAGCTCGGACAGGGTTGGCTATGGCTACACCTTC. Encoded protein: CASSSDRVGYGYTF.

This chain joins TRBV6-2 or TRBV6-3 and TRBJ2-7, with TRBD2 matching over 7 bases. The CDR3 loop spans 17 amino acids. V lost 0 bases and J lost 0; bases outside the gene matches: 8. CDR1 is MNHEY and CDR2 is SVGEGT in the germline V gene. DNA for the CDR3: TGTGCCAGCAGTTACTCGTTCGGGGGGACCAGCTCCTACGAGCAGTACTTC. Residues: CASSYSFGGTSSYEQYF.

The V gene is TRBV10-3, the J gene TRBJ2-7; D may be TRBD1 or TRBD2 (5 bases each). The germline CDR1 and CDR2 sequences are ENHRY and SYGVKD. V lost 6 bases, J lost 0 bases, and 12 bases lay in between. The CDR3 has 14 residues. In nucleotides, the CDR3 is TGTGCCATCAGCCCGAGGGGCCTCTCCTACGAGCAGTACTTC. It yields the protein CAISPRGLSYEQYF.

The genes are TRBV9 and TRBJ2-1, with a tentative D call TRBD2 (6 bases). V lost 0 bases and J 2 bases, leaving 18 bases between the germline ends. The germline gives CDR1 SGDLS, CDR2 YYNGEE. CDR3 length: 18 residues. The CDR3 loop reads CASSVGKRADPTYNEQFF. CDR3 DNA: TGTGCCAGCAGCGTAGGAAAGCGGGCAGACCCCACCTACAATGAGCAGTTCTTC. The complete variable domain, with remaining parts taken from reference TRBV9 and TRBJ2-1, reads DSGVTQTPKHLITATGQRVTLRCSPRSGDLSVYWYQQSLDQGLQFLIQYYNGEERAKGNILERFSAQQFPDLHSELNLSSLELGDSALYFCASSVGKRADPTYNEQFFGPGTRLTVL.

V is TRBV5-3 and J is TRBJ1-2, with D maybe TRBD1 (6 bases). TRBV5-3 is placed among ORFs of uncertain function. The CDR3 runs to 15 residues. Trimming stripped 3 bases from V and 1 base from J, with 13 bases between. The CDR3 is CARSCNGQYNYGYTF. CDR3 nucleotide sequence: TGTGCCAGAAGCTGTAACGGACAGTATAACTATGGCTACACCTTC.

DNA of the CDR3: TGTGCCACGCGGGGGTATAATTCACCCCTCCACTTT. Its translation is CATRGYNSPLHF. The chain carries TRBV27 and TRBJ1-6; maybe TRBD1 (5 bases). V was trimmed by 10 bases and J by 4 bases, leaving 8 bases between them. Looked up from germline, CDR1 is MNHEY and CDR2 is SMNVEV (reference sequence). The CDR3 runs to 12 residues.

The chain is built from TRBV27 and TRBJ2-7; D uncertain. This CDR3 is built from 11 residues. The germline V gene encodes CDR1 MNHEY and CDR2 SMNVEV (reference sequence). The V and J ends lost 10 bases and 0 bases respectively, with 7 bases between them. The CDR3 DNA follows: TGTGCCACCTGGAGCTCCTACGAGCAGTACTTC. Translation gives CATWSSYEQYF.

This rearrangement joins TRBV6-4 to TRBJ2-3; possible D gene TRBD1, 6 bases. Trimming removed 4 bases at V and 6 bases at J, with 29 bases between. From germline, CDR1 is MRHNA and CDR2 SNTAGT. CDR3 size: 19 residues. The CDR3 region is CASSALLMGHGCHEDTQYF. The DNA of the CDR3 is TGTGCCAGCAGTGCCCTCCTTATGGGACATGGGTGTCACGAGGATACGCAGTATTTT.

The rearrangement joins TRBV30 to TRBJ1-1; TRBD1 might be the D (5 bases). This CDR3 contains 14 residues. Germline values: CDR1 GTSNPN, CDR2 SVGIG (reference sequence). V was shortened by 4 bases and J by 0 bases, with 12 bases between the two germline ends. The CDR3 DNA sequence: TGTGCCTGGAAACTGGGACGGTTGAACACTGAAGCTTTCTTT. It specifies CAWKLGRLNTEAFF.

The chain combines TRBV7-7 with TRBJ2-2, with TRBD2 matching over 9 bases. CDR3 length: 14 residues. The V gene's germline CDR1 is SSHAT and CDR2 FNYEAQ (reference sequence). J gave up 6 bases and V 6 bases, and 5 bases lay outside the gene matches. CDR3 bases: TGTGCCAGCAGGCCCGGGACTAGCTCCGGGGAGCTGTTTTTT. As protein: CASRPGTSSGELFF.